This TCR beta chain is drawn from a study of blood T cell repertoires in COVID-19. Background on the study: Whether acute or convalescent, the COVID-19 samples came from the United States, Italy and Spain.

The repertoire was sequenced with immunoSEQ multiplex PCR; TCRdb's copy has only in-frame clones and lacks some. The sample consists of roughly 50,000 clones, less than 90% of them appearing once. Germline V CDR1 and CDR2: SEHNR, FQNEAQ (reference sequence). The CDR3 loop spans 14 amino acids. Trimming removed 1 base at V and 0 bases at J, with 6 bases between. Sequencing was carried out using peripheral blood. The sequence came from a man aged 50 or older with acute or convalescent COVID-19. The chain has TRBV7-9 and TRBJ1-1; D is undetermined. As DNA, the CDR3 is TGTGCCAGCAGCTTAGGGCAGTTGAACACTGAAGCTTTCTTT. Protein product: CASSLGQLNTEAFF.